This T cell receptor (beta chain) was identified in a study of blood T cell repertoires in COVID-19. Study background: Both acute and convalescent COVID-19 samples were obtained from the United States, Italy and Spain.

Under the authors' procedure: Quantification of nucleated cells was approximated via reference gene primer amplification. Sequencing was performed with immunoSEQ multiplex PCR; in TCRdb, only in-frame clones are kept and a portion is missing. The DNA was the basis for D and trimming; V, J and clone size are from that table. The table has 250,000 to 350,000 clones, roughly 90% seen once. The CDR3 loop spans 15 amino acids. Looked up from germline, CDR1 is KGHSH and CDR2 is LQKENI. Trimming cost V 3 bases and J 2 bases; bases outside gene matches: 6. This receptor was taken from a woman aged 25-40 years with COVID-19, enrolled during active disease. Source material: peripheral blood. This sequence joins TRBV18 and TRBJ1-2; TRBD1 matches at 7 bases. The CDR3 reads CASSPDQQGNYGYTF. The CDR3 coding sequence is TGTGCCAGCTCACCCGATCAACAGGGGAACTATGGCTACACCTTC.